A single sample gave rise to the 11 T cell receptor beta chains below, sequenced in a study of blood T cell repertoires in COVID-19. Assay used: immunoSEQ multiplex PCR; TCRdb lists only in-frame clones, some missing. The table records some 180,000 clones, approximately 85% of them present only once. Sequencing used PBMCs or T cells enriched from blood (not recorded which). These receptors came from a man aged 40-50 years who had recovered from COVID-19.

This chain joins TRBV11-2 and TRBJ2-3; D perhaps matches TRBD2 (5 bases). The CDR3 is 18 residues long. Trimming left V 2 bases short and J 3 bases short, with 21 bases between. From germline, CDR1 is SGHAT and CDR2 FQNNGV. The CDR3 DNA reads TGTGCCAGCAGCTTAAGTCATCAGAACGGGGTGTGGACAGATACGCAGTATTTT. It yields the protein CASSLSHQNGVWTDTQYF.

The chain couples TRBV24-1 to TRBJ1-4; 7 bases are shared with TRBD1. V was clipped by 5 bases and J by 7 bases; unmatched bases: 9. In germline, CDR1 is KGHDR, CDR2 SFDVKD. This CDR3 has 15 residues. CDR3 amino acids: CATSGPGGLGEKLFF. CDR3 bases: TGTGCCACCAGTGGCCCAGGGGGGCTTGGTGAAAAACTGTTTTTT.

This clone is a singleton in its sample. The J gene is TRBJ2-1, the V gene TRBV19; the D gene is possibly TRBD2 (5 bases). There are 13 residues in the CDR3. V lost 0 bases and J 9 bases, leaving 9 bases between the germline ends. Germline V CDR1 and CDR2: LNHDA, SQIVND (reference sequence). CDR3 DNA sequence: TGTGCCAGTAGTATAGAGTGGGAGAGTGAGCAGTTCTTC. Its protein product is CASSIEWESEQFF.

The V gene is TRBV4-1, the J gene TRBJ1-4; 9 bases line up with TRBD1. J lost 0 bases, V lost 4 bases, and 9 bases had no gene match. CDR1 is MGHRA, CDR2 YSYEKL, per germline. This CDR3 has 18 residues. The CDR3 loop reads CASSRSGTGFPTNEKLFF. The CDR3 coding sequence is TGCGCCAGCAGCCGATCCGGGACAGGGTTCCCAACTAATGAAAAACTGTTTTTT.

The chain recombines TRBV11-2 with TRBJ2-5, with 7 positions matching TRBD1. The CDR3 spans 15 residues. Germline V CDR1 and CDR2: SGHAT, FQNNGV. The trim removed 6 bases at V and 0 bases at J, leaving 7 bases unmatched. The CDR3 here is CASRRTGTDQETQYF. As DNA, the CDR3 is TGTGCCAGCAGACGGACCGGGACAGACCAAGAGACCCAGTACTTC.

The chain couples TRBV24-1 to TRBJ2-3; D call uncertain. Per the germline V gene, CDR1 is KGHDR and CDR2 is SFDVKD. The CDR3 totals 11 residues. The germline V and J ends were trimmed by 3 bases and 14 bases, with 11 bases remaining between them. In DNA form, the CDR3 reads TGTGCCACCAGTGATGGAGATACTCGGTATTTT. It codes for CATSDGDTRYF.

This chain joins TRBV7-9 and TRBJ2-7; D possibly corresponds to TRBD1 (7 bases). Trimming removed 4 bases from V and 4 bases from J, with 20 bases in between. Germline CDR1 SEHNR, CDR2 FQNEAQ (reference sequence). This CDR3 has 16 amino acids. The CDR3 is CASSSTSGGNWYEQYF. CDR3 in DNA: TGTGCCAGCAGCTCAACGTCAGGGGGGAACTGGTACGAGCAGTACTTC.

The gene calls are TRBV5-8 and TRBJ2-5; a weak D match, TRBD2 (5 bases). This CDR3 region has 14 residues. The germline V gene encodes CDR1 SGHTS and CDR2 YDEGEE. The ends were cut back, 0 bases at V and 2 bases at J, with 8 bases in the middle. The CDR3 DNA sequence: TGTGCCAGCAGCTTGGGGCTAGCACAAGAGACCCAGTACTTC. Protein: CASSLGLAQETQYF.

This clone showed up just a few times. CDR3 nucleotide sequence: TGTGCCAGCAGCCAAGAGAGGTACGAGAACTATGGCTACACCTTC. Its protein product is CASSQERYENYGYTF. The rearrangement links TRBV3-1 (or the pseudogene TRBV3-2) to TRBJ1-2; no clear D gene. Germline CDR1 LGHDT, CDR2 YNNKEL (reference sequence). The CDR3 extends over 15 amino acids. V was trimmed by 0 bases and J by 2 bases, leaving 10 bases between them.

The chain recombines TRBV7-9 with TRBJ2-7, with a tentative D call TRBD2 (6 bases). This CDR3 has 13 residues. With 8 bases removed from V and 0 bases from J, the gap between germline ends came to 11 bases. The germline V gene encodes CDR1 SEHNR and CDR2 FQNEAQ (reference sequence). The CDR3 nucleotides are TGTGCCAGCGCGACTAGAGCCTCCTACGAGCAGTACTTC. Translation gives CASATRASYEQYF.

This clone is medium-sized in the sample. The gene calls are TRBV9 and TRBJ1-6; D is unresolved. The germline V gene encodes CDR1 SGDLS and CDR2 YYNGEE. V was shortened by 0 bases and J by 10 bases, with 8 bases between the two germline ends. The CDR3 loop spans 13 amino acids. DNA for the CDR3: TGTGCCAGCAGCGTAGATAGTCGATCACCCCTCCACTTT. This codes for CASSVDSRSPLHF.